This record covers a single TCR beta chain. Its target is not known. The sample originates from a study of T cells after yellow fever vaccination. Study context: Some fractions had low cell numbers, and these were prepared with SMART-Seq v4 Ultra Low Input. Overall study results and limits: Although most clonotypes did not, a small share appeared in both CD4 and CD8 compartments. Peaking on day 5 versus 15, the secondary response was faster but weaker.

Template-switching 5'RACE yielded the TCR cDNA; a universal primer site and UMIs were added in the process. Each CDR3 protein gets one entry after TCRdb re-called the 5' RACE reads with MiXCR. The data show hundreds of thousands of distinct CDR3 sequences, roughly an eighth seen once. The sample here was PBMCs, taken on the day of the yellow fever booster vaccination. The receptor was isolated from a man aged 25 to 40 who received the YFV17D yellow fever vaccine.

The DNA of the CDR3 is TGTGCCAGCAGTACCGGGACACGCCGCGGTCGGCCCCAGCATTTT. Its protein product is CASSTGTRRGRPQHF. The V call is TRBV28, the J call TRBJ1-5; D might be TRBD1 (6 bases). CDR1 is MDHEN, CDR2 SYDVKM, per germline. The CDR3 loop spans 15 amino acids. Deletions cut 5 bases from V and 9 bases from J, with 20 bases between.